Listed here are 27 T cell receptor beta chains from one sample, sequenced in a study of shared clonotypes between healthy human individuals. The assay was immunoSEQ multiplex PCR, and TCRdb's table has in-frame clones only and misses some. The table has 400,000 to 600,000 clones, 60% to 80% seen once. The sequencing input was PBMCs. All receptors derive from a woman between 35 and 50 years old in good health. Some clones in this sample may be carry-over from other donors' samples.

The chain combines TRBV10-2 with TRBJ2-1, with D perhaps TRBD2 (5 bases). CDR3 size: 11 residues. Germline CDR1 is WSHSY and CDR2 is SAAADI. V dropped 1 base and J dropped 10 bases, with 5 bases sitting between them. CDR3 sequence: CASSEWEEQFF. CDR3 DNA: TGCGCCAGCAGTGAGTGGGAGGAGCAGTTCTTC.

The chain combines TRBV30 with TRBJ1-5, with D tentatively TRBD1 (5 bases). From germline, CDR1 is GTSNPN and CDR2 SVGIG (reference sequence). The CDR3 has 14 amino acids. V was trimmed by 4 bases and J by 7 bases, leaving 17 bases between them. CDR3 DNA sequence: TGTGCCTGGACTGACAGCGCCGTAATGCAGCCCCAGCATTTT. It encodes CAWTDSAVMQPQHF.

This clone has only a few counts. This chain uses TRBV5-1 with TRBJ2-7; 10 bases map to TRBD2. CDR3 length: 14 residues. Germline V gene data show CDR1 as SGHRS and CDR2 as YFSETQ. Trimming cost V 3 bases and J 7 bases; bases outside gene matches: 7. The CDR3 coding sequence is TGCGCCAGCAGCTGGGCTAGCGGGAGTAGGGAGCAGTACTTC. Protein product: CASSWASGSREQYF.

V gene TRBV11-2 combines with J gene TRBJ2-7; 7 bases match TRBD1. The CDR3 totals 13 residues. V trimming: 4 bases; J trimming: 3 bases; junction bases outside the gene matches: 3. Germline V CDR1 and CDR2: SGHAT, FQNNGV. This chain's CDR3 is CASSWGQLYEQYF. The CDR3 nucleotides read TGTGCCAGCAGCTGGGGACAGCTCTACGAGCAGTACTTC.

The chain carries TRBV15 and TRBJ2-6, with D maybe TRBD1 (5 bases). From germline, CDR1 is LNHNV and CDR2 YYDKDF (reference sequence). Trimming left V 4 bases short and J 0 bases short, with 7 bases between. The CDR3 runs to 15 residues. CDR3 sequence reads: CATSKRGSGANVLTF. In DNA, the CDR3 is TGTGCCACCAGCAAAAGGGGCTCTGGGGCCAACGTCCTGACTTTC.

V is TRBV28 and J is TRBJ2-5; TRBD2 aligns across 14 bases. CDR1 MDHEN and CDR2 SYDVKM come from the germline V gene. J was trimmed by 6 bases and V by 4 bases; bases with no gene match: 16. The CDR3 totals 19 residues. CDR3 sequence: CASSSRSGTSGSFKKTQYF. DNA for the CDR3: TGTGCCAGCAGTTCCCGCTCCGGGACTAGCGGGAGCTTCAAAAAGACCCAGTACTTC.

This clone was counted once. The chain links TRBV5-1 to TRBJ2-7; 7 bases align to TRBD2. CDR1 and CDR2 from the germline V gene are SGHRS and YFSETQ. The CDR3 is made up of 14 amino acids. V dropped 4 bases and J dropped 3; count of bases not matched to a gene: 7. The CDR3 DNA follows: TGCGCCAGCAGCGCTAGTTGGGGGGGCTACGAGCAGTACTTC. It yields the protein CASSASWGGYEQYF.

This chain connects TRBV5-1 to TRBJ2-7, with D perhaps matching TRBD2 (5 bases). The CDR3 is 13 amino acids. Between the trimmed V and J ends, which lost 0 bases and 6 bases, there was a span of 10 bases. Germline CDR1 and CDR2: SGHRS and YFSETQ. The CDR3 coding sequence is TGCGCCAGCAGCTTGGATCCGGCGGGCGAGCAGTACTTC. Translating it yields CASSLDPAGEQYF.

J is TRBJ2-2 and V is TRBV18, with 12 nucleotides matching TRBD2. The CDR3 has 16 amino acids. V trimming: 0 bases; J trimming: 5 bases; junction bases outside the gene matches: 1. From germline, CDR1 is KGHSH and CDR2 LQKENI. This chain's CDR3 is CASSPPTSGRTGELFF. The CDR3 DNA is TGTGCCAGCTCACCACCGACTAGCGGGAGAACCGGGGAGCTGTTTTTT.

The CDR3, as DNA: TGTGCCAGCAGCTTGGCCTTTGGTAGCGGGTTATACAATGAGCAGTTCTTC. Its translation is CASSLAFGSGLYNEQFF. V and J are TRBV5-6 and TRBJ2-1; 7 bases are a match to TRBD2. The CDR3 has 17 residues. The germline V gene has CDR1 SGHDT and CDR2 YYEEEE. J lost 4 bases, V lost 0 bases, and 10 bases had no gene match.

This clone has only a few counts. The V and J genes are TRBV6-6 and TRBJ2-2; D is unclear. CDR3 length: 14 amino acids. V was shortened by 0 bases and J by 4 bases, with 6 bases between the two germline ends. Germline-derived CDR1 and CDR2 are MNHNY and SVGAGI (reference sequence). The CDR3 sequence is CASSYSLSTGELFF. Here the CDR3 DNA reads TGTGCCAGCAGTTACTCACTAAGCACCGGGGAGCTGTTTTTT.

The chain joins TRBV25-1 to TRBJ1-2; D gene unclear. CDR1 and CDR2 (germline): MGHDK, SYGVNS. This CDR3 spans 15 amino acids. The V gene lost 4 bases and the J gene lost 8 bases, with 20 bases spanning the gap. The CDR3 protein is CASSGPHFSYGGYTF. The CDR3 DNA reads TGTGCCAGCAGTGGGCCTCATTTCTCCTACGGGGGCTACACCTTC.

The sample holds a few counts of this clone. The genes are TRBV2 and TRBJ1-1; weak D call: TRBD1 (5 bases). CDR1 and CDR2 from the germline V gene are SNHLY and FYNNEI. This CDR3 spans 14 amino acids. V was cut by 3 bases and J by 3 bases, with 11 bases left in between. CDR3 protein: CASSDRTPDTEAFF. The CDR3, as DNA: TGTGCCAGCAGTGACAGGACACCGGACACTGAAGCTTTCTTT.

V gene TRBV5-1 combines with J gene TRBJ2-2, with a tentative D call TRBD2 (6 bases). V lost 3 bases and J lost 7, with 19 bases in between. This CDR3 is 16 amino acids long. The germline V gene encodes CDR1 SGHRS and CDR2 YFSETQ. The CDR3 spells CASSSGEVGPGGELFF. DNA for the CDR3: TGCGCCAGCAGCTCGGGGGAGGTGGGCCCCGGCGGGGAGCTGTTTTTT.

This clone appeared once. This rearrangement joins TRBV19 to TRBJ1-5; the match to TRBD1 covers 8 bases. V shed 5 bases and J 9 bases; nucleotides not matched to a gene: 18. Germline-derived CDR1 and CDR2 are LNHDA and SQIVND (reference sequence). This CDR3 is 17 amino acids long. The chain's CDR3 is CASSARRTGPPRVPQHF. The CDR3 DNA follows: TGTGCCAGTAGTGCCCGAAGGACAGGGCCCCCTCGGGTGCCCCAGCATTTT.

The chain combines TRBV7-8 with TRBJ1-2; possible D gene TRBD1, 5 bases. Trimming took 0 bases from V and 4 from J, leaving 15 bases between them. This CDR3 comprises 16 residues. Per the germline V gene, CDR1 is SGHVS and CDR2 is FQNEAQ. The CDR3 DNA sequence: TGTGCCAGCAGCTTAGCACGTCAGGGCTTTTCCTATGGCTACACCTTC. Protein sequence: CASSLARQGFSYGYTF.

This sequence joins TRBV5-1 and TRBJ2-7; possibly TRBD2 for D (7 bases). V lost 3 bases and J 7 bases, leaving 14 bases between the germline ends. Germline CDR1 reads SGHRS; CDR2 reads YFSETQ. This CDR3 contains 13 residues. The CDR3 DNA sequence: TGCGCCAGCAGCTCTGGGGGGGCTAGGGAGCAGTACTTC. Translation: CASSSGGAREQYF.

The CDR3 bases are TGTGCCAGCAGTTACTCAGGGGCAAACTATGGCTACACCTTC. Protein sequence: CASSYSGANYGYTF. The J gene is TRBJ1-2, the V gene TRBV6-5, with D possibly matching TRBD1 (5 bases). V was trimmed by 0 bases and J by 2 bases, leaving 7 bases between them. CDR1 is MNHEY, CDR2 SVGAGI, per germline. This CDR3 is built from 14 residues.

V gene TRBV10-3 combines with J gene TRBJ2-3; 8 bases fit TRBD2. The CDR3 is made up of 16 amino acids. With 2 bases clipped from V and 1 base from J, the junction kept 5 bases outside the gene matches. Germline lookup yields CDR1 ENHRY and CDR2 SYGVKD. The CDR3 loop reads CAISEGSGRGTDTQYF. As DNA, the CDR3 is TGTGCCATCAGTGAGGGGAGCGGGAGAGGCACAGATACGCAGTATTTT.

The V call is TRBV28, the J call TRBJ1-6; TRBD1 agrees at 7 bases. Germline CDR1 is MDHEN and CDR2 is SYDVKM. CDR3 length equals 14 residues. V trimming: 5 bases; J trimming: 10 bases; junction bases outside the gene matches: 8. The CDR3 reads CASSPRQGWSPLHF. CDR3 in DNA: TGTGCCAGCAGTCCACGACAGGGCTGGTCACCCCTCCACTTT.

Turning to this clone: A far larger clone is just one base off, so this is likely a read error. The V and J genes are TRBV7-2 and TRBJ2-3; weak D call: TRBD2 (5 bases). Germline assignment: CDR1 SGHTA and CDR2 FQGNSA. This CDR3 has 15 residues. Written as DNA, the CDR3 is TGTGCCAGCAGCTCACTAGGCTCCCCGGAGGATACACAGTATTTT. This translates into CASSSLGSPEDTQYF.

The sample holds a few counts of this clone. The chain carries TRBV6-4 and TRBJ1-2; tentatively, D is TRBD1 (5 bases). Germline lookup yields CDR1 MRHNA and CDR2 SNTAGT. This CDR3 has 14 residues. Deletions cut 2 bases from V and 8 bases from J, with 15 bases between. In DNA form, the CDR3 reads TGTGCCAGCAGTGACACGACAGAAGTGGGGGGCTACACCTTC. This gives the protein CASSDTTEVGGYTF.

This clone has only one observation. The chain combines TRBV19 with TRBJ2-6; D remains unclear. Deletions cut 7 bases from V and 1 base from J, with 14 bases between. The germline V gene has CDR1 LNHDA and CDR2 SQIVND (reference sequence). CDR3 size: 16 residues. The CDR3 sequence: CASTPTLRSGANVLTF. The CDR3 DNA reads TGTGCCAGTACCCCCACCTTGAGGTCTGGGGCCAACGTCCTGACTTTC.

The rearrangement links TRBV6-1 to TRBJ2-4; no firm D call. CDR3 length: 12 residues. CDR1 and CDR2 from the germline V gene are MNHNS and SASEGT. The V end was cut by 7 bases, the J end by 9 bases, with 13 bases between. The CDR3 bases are TGTGCCAGCACCCCTGGCGGTGTCATTCAGTACTTC. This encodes CASTPGGVIQYF.

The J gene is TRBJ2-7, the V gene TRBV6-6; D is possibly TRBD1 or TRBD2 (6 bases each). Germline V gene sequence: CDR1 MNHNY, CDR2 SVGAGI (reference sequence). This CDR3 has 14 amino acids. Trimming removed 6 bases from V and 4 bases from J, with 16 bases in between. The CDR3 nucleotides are TGTGCCAGCAGCCCGACTAGAGGGGGTTACGAGCAGTACTTC. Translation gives CASSPTRGGYEQYF.

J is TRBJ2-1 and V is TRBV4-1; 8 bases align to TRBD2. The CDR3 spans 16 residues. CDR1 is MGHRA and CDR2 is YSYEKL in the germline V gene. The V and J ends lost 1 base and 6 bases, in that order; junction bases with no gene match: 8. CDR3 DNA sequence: TGCGCCAGCAGCCAAGTTGTGGCGGGAGGACCCAATGAGCAGTTCTTC. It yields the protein CASSQVVAGGPNEQFF.

This chain's CDR3 is CASSYSGGSDTEAFF. CDR3 bases: TGTGCCAGCAGTTACTCGGGAGGGTCGGACACTGAAGCTTTCTTT. This chain connects TRBV6-5 to TRBJ1-1; D unclear. V gave up 0 bases and J gave up 3 bases, with 11 bases separating them. CDR3 length: 15 amino acids. Germline V CDR1 and CDR2: MNHEY, SVGAGI.